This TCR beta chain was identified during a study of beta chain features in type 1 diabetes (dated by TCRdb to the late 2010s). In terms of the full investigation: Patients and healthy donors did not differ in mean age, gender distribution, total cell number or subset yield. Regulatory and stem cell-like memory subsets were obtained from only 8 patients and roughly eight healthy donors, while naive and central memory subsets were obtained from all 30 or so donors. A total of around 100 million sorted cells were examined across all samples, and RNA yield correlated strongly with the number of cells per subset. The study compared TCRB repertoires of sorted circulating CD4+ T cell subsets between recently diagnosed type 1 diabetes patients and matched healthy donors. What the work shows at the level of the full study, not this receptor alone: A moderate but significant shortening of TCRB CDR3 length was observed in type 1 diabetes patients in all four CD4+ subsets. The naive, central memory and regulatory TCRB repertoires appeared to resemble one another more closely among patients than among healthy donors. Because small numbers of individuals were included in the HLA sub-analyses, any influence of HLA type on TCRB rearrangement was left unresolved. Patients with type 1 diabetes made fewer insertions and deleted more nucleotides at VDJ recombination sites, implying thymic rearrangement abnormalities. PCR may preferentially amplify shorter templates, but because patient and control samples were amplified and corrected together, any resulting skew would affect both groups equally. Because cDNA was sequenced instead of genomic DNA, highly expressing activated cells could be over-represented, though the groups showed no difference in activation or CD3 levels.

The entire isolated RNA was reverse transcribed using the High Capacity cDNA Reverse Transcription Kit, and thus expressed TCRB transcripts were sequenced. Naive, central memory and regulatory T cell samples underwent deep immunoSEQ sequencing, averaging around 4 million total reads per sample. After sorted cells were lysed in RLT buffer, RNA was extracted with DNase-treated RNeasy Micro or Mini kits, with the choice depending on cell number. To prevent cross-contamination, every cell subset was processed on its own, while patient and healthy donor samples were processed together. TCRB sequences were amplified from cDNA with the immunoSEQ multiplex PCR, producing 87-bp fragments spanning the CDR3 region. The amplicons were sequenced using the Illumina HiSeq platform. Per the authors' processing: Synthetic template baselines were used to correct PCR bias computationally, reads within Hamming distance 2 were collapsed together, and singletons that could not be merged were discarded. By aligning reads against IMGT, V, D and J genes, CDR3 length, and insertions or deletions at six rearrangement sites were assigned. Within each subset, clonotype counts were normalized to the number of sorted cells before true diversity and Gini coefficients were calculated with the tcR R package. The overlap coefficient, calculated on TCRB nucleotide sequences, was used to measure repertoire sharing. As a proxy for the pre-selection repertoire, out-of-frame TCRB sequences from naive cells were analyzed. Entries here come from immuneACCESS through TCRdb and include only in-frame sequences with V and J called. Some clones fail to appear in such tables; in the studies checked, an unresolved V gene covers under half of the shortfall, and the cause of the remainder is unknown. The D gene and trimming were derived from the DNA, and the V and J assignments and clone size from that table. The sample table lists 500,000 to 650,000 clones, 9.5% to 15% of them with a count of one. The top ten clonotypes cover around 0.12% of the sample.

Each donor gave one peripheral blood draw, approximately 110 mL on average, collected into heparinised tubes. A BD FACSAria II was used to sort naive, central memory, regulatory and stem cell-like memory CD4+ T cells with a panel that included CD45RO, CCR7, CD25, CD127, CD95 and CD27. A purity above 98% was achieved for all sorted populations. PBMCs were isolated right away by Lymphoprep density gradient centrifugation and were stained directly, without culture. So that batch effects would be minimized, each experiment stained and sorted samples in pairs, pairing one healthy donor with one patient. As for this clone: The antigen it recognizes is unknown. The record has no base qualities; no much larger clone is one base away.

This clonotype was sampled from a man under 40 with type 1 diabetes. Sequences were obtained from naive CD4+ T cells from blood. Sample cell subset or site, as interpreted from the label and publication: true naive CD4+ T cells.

CDR3 reads: CASSLGAAGRETQYF. The DNA sequence is TGTGCCAGCAGCTTGGGGGCCGCCGGGAGGGAGACCCAGTACTTC. Rearrangement joined TRBV7-2 to TRBJ2-5; matching of 7 bases hints at TRBD2 as the D gene. Via the germline V gene, CDR1 is SGHTA and CDR2 FQGNSA. Relative to germline, V is 3 bases shorter and J is 5 bases shorter, with 16 bases between their ends. The CDR3 spans 15 residues, from the cysteine through the phenylalanine. The sequence is cut down to CDR3 DNA, 45 bases in frame from base 1.